The clone carrying this T cell receptor (beta chain) occurred many times. Its antigen is not known. MiXCR, applied by TCRdb to the RT-PCR reads, yields one record per CDR3 protein. The profile covers 450,000 to 700,000 distinct CDR3 sequences, with 12% to 15% appearing a single time and approximately 12% taken by the ten largest. This sample was included in a study of response to subunit inactivated influenza vaccine. Findings and caveats of the study: Few additional T cells are recruited per seasonal influenza vaccination, authors suggested.

The length of the CDR3 is 15 residues. The germline V and J ends were trimmed by 3 bases and 0 bases, with 9 bases remaining between them. V usage is TRBV12-3 or TRBV12-4 and J usage is TRBJ1-5; D is perhaps TRBD1 (5 bases). The sequence came from a man between 45 and 60 years old who received an inactivated influenza vaccine. The source material was PBMCs from blood, sampled 11 to 12 days after vaccination. As DNA, the CDR3 is TGTGCCAGCAGTTTTGAGACAGTTAGCAATCAGCCCCAGCATTTT. Residues: CASSFETVSNQPQHF.